These 27 T cell receptor beta chains originate from one sample sequenced in a study of Ad26.COV2.S vaccination and SARS-CoV-2 variants. Assay used: immunoSEQ multiplex PCR; TCRdb lists only in-frame clones, some missing. The table includes hundreds of thousands of clones, around 87% detected once. Documented treatment: roughly 18 received Ad26.COV2.S at low or high dose, single or two shots; about 5 received placebo; per-sample allocation not given. Sample collection was performed on day 63 after the first vaccine or placebo injection. The sequenced sample was peripheral blood, obtained in a trial of Ad26.COV2.S vaccine versus placebo. Every receptor here comes from a person between 18 and 65 years old who received the Ad26.COV2.S COVID-19 vaccine or a placebo.

The gene calls are TRBV5-4 and TRBJ2-7; 7 nucleotides agree with TRBD2. Germline V gene lookup returns CDR1 SGHNT and CDR2 YYREEE (reference sequence). Losses at the gene ends were 4 bases for V and 2 bases for J; bases not matched to a gene: 6. The CDR3 loop spans 14 amino acids. As DNA, the CDR3 is TGTGCCAGCAGCCCCGGACTAGTCCCCTACGAGCAGTACTTC. Translated, it gives CASSPGLVPYEQYF.

This chain connects TRBV30 to TRBJ2-7; TRBD2 agrees at 15 bases. V dropped 8 bases and J dropped 6; count of bases not matched to a gene: 5. The CDR3 sequence is 13 residues long. Per germline, CDR1 GTSNPN and CDR2 SVGIG (reference sequence). The CDR3 nucleotides are TGTGCCAGTGGACTAGCGGGGGGGCTCGAGCAGTACTTC. Translating it yields CASGLAGGLEQYF.

The chain employs TRBV10-3 and TRBJ1-6, with a tentative D call TRBD1 (5 bases). Germline V gives CDR1 ENHRY, CDR2 SYGVKD. V was clipped by 0 bases and J by 10 bases, with 13 bases between them. CDR3 length: 15 amino acids. CDR3 sequence: CAISESGQGESPLHF. CDR3 sequence (DNA): TGTGCCATCAGTGAGTCAGGGCAGGGAGAATCACCCCTCCACTTT.

In the case of this clone: The same CDR3 arises from other DNA sequences in this sample as well. The rearrangement joins TRBV6-5 to TRBJ1-1; 7 nucleotides agree with TRBD1. CDR1 is MNHEY and CDR2 is SVGAGI in the germline V gene. The V and J ends lost 4 bases and 4 bases, in that order; junction bases with no gene match: 3. The CDR3 loop spans 13 amino acids. The CDR3 loop is CASSLQGSTEAFF. The CDR3 DNA sequence: TGTGCCAGCAGTTTACAGGGGAGCACTGAAGCTTTCTTT.

The V and J genes are TRBV2 and TRBJ1-4; D gene unclear. Per the germline V gene, CDR1 is SNHLY and CDR2 is FYNNEI. V lost 8 bases to trimming and J lost 0 bases, with 10 bases between them. The CDR3 has 14 residues. This CDR3 reads CASRQSPTNEKLFF. The CDR3 nucleotides are TGTGCCAGCCGTCAATCACCAACTAATGAAAAACTGTTTTTT.

The chain uses TRBV7-9 and TRBJ2-5, with 14 nucleotides matching TRBD2. The CDR3 has 17 amino acids. Germline V gives CDR1 SEHNR, CDR2 FQNEAQ (reference sequence). Unmatched junction bases numbered 7, after V lost 4 bases and J lost 3 bases. In DNA, the CDR3 is TGTGCCAGCAGCTCGGGACTAGCGGGGGCCCATGAAGAGACCCAGTACTTC. It specifies CASSSGLAGAHEETQYF. Full variable domain (outside the CDR3, taken from reference TRBV7-9 and TRBJ2-5): DTGVSQNPRHKITKRGQNVTFRCDPISEHNRLYWYRQTLGQGPEFLTYFQNEAQLEKSRLLSDRFSAERPKGSFSTLEIQRTEQGDSAMYLCASSSGLAGAHEETQYFGPGTRLLVL.

The rearrangement links TRBV5-4 to TRBJ2-7, with 7 bases aligning to TRBD1. The V gene end was trimmed by 2 bases and the J gene end by 0 bases; junction bases not matched to a gene: 8. From germline, CDR1 is SGHNT and CDR2 YYREEE (reference sequence). The CDR3 has 16 residues. In nucleotides, the CDR3 is TGTGCCAGCAGCTTTTTAGGACAGGTGAACTCCTACGAGCAGTACTTC. Residues: CASSFLGQVNSYEQYF.

This clone was picked up a small number of times. The V call is TRBV5-1, the J call TRBJ1-4; D uncertain. CDR3 length: 15 residues. Germline CDR1 reads SGHRS; CDR2 reads YFSETQ. The germline V and J ends were trimmed by 0 bases and 7 bases, with 13 bases remaining between them. The CDR3, as DNA: TGCGCCAGCAGCTTGGAGGGTCGGCAGCTTGAAAAACTGTTTTTT. Its translation is CASSLEGRQLEKLFF.

The chain carries TRBV11-2 and TRBJ2-7, with 9 nucleotides matching TRBD1. V lost 5 bases, J lost 7 bases, and 12 bases stayed unmatched. Germline CDR1 and CDR2: SGHAT and FQNNGV. The CDR3 has 15 residues. CDR3 coding DNA: TGTGCCAGCAGCCCGCGACAGGGGGTTTTTTTTGAGCAGTACTTC. It translates to CASSPRQGVFFEQYF.

CDR3 amino acids: CASSQDGGGAGYNEQFF. In DNA, the CDR3 is TGTGCCAGCAGCCAAGATGGCGGGGGGGCCGGTTACAATGAGCAGTTCTTC. The chain joins TRBV3-1 (or the pseudogene TRBV3-2) to TRBJ2-1, with 9 bases fitting TRBD2. The V and J ends lost 0 bases and 4 bases, in that order; junction bases with no gene match: 7. CDR3 length: 17 amino acids. CDR1 is LGHDT and CDR2 is YNNKEL in the germline V gene (reference sequence).

This rearrangement joins TRBV2 to TRBJ1-5; TRBD1 agrees at 7 bases. Trimming at V came to 6 bases and at J to 3 bases, leaving 8 bases not matched to a gene. Looked up from germline, CDR1 is SNHLY and CDR2 is FYNNEI. This CDR3 region has 15 residues. This CDR3 is CASREQGTPNQPQHF. The CDR3, as DNA: TGTGCCAGCAGAGAACAGGGGACCCCCAATCAGCCCCAGCATTTT. The full variable domain, with the rest looked up from reference TRBV2 and TRBJ1-5, is EPEVTQTPSHQVTQMGQEVILRCVPISNHLYFYWYRQILGQKVEFLVSFYNNEISEKSEIFDDQFSVERPDGSNFTLKIRSTKLEDSAMYFCASREQGTPNQPQHFGDGTRLSIL.

The V and J genes are TRBV6-5 and TRBJ1-1; D is unclear. This CDR3 has 13 residues. Per the germline V gene, CDR1 is MNHEY and CDR2 is SVGAGI. V lost 8 bases and J lost 0, with 10 bases in between. In nucleotides, the CDR3 is TGTGCCAGCGTGGAGGCGGTGAACACTGAAGCTTTCTTT. Its translation: CASVEAVNTEAFF.

This clone was found a few times. The rearrangement joins TRBV7-9 to TRBJ2-7; the D gene is possibly TRBD1 (5 bases). The V gene lost 1 base and the J gene lost 2 bases, with 6 bases spanning the gap. In germline, CDR1 is SEHNR, CDR2 FQNEAQ (reference sequence). The CDR3 runs 13 residues. CDR3 protein: CASSLEGPYEQYF. The CDR3 coding sequence is TGTGCCAGCAGCTTAGAGGGGCCCTACGAGCAGTACTTC.

The V call is TRBV7-9, the J call TRBJ2-3, with 7 positions matching TRBD1. V dropped 5 bases and J dropped 4; count of bases not matched to a gene: 9. The CDR3 is 15 residues long. The germline V gene encodes CDR1 SEHNR and CDR2 FQNEAQ (reference sequence). The CDR3 here is CASSVGQVSADTQYF. The CDR3 nucleotides read TGTGCCAGCAGCGTTGGACAGGTCTCCGCAGATACGCAGTATTTT. The whole variable domain, remainder taken from reference TRBV7-9 and TRBJ2-3, is DTGVSQNPRHKITKRGQNVTFRCDPISEHNRLYWYRQTLGQGPEFLTYFQNEAQLEKSRLLSDRFSAERPKGSFSTLEIQRTEQGDSAMYLCASSVGQVSADTQYFGPGTRLTVL.

The chain has TRBV3-1 (or the pseudogene TRBV3-2) and TRBJ1-5; TRBD1 is a possible D gene (5 bases). Trimming left V 5 bases short and J 6 bases short, with 14 bases between. The CDR3 contains 14 residues. Germline V gives CDR1 LGHDT, CDR2 YNNKEL (reference sequence). DNA of the CDR3: TGTGCCAGCAGCTCCAGGTGGGGGGTTCAGCCCCAGCATTTT. Protein product: CASSSRWGVQPQHF.

J is TRBJ1-1 and V is TRBV6-5, with no clear D. CDR3 length equals 12 residues. V lost 8 bases, J lost 5 bases, and 12 bases lay in between. Per the germline V gene, CDR1 is MNHEY and CDR2 is SVGAGI. This CDR3 reads CASPRGATEAFF. DNA for the CDR3: TGTGCCAGCCCGCGCGGCGCGACTGAAGCTTTCTTT.

The chain carries TRBV30 and TRBJ1-5, with D unresolved. CDR1 and CDR2 from the germline V gene are GTSNPN and SVGIG (reference sequence). This CDR3 is built from 14 residues. The V end was cut by 1 base, the J end by 3 bases, with 10 bases between. CDR3 residues: CAWSAILSNQPQHF. CDR3 in DNA: TGTGCCTGGAGTGCGATACTTTCCAATCAGCCCCAGCATTTT. Full variable domain (missing parts from reference TRBV30 and TRBJ1-5): SQTIHQWPATLVQPVGSPLSLECTVEGTSNPNLYWYRQAAGRGLQLLFYSVGIGQISSEVPQNLSASRPQDRQFILSSKKLLLSDSGFYLCAWSAILSNQPQHFGDGTRLSIL.

The chain is built from TRBV10-3 and TRBJ2-5, with 10 bases identical to TRBD1. CDR1 ENHRY and CDR2 SYGVKD come from the germline V gene. V dropped 6 bases and J dropped 4; count of bases not matched to a gene: 5. The CDR3 is 14 residues long. The CDR3 loop is CAIRGTGVGETQYF. CDR3 sequence (DNA): TGTGCCATCAGGGGGACAGGGGTCGGAGAGACCCAGTACTTC.

The chain employs TRBV4-2 and TRBJ2-5; possibly TRBD1 for D (5 bases). CDR1 is LGHNA and CDR2 is YNFKEQ in the germline V gene. The V and J ends lost 0 bases and 3 bases respectively, with 11 bases between them. The CDR3 loop spans 15 amino acids. In DNA form, the CDR3 reads TGTGCCAGCAGCCAAGAGAGCAGGGCCGAAGAGACCCAGTACTTC. It yields the protein CASSQESRAEETQYF.

The rearrangement uses TRBV4-3 and TRBJ2-5; 9 bases align to TRBD1. Trimming at V came to 2 bases and at J to 5 bases, leaving 3 bases not matched to a gene. This CDR3 is built from 14 residues. Looked up from germline, CDR1 is LGHNA and CDR2 is YSLEER. The CDR3 here is CASSQFTGGETQYF. The CDR3 DNA follows: TGCGCCAGCAGCCAATTCACAGGGGGCGAGACCCAGTACTTC.

V gene TRBV6-5 combines with J gene TRBJ2-7; 8 bases map to TRBD1. J lost 0 bases, V lost 6 bases, and 4 bases had no gene match. The CDR3 sequence is 14 residues long. Germline V gene sequence: CDR1 MNHEY, CDR2 SVGAGI. The CDR3 protein is CASSWDRSSYEQYF. CDR3 DNA sequence: TGTGCCAGCAGCTGGGACAGGAGCTCCTACGAGCAGTACTTC.

V gene TRBV19 combines with J gene TRBJ1-2, with D hard to call. The CDR3 extends over 14 amino acids. Germline V lookup: CDR1 LNHDA, CDR2 SQIVND (reference sequence). V shed 4 bases and J shed 2 bases, with 11 bases lying between them. The CDR3, as DNA: TGTGCCAGTAGTAGATTTGAGATAAACTATGGCTACACCTTC. Its translation: CASSRFEINYGYTF.

CDR3 residues: CASSFQGGRTDTQYF. In DNA form, the CDR3 reads TGTGCCAGCAGCTTTCAGGGTGGGAGGACAGATACGCAGTATTTT. J is TRBJ2-3 and V is TRBV7-9; tentatively, D is TRBD2 (6 bases). Germline V lookup: CDR1 SEHNR, CDR2 FQNEAQ (reference sequence). V was pared by 3 bases and J by 3 bases, with 13 bases between. The CDR3 covers 15 residues.

This sequence joins TRBV25-1 and TRBJ1-4, with a tentative D call TRBD1 (6 bases). The CDR3 sequence is 15 residues long. The germline V gene encodes CDR1 MGHDK and CDR2 SYGVNS. V lost 7 bases and J 6 bases, leaving 18 bases between the germline ends. The CDR3 loop reads CASTGGRREHEKLFF. Here the CDR3 DNA reads TGTGCCAGCACGGGGGGGCGCCGGGAACATGAAAAACTGTTTTTT.

The count of this clone is one. The chain uses TRBV3-1 (or the pseudogene TRBV3-2) and TRBJ2-3; 14 bases match TRBD2. This CDR3 has 15 residues. The V and J ends lost 8 bases and 0 bases, in that order; junction bases with no gene match: 1. CDR1 LGHDT and CDR2 YNNKEL come from the germline V gene (reference sequence). The CDR3 DNA is TGTGCCAGCCGACTAGCGGGGGGGAGCACAGATACGCAGTATTTT. Its translation is CASRLAGGSTDTQYF.

V gene TRBV18 combines with J gene TRBJ1-1, with 8 nucleotides matching TRBD1. With V trimmed by 5 bases and J by 3 bases, 11 bases remained unmatched. Germline values: CDR1 KGHSH, CDR2 LQKENI. CDR3 length: 16 residues. The CDR3 DNA reads TGTGCCAGCTCAAAACAGGGGGGTAGATTGGACACTGAAGCTTTCTTT. Translated, it gives CASSKQGGRLDTEAFF.

CDR3 sequence reads: CASSPPRGVMDTQYF. Written as DNA, the CDR3 is TGTGCCAGCAGCCCACCTAGGGGGGTTATGGATACGCAGTATTTT. The genes are TRBV7-8 and TRBJ2-3; D tentatively reads TRBD1 or TRBD2 (6 bases each). CDR3 length equals 15 residues. The V gene's germline CDR1 is SGHVS and CDR2 FQNEAQ. V lost 5 bases, J lost 6 bases, and 18 bases lay in between.